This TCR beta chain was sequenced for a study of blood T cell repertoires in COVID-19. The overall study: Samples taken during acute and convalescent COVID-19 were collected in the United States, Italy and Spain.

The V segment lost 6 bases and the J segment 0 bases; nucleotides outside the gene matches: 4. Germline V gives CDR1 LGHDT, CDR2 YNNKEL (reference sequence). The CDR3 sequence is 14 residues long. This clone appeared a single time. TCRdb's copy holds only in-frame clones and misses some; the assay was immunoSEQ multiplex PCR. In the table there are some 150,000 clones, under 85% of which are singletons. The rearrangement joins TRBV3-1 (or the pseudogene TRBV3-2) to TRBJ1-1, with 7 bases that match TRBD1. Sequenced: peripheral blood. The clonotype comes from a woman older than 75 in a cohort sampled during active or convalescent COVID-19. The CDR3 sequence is CASRPGTVNTEAFF. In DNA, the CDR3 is TGTGCCAGCAGGCCGGGGACAGTGAACACTGAAGCTTTCTTT.